The T cell receptor (beta chain) described here comes from a study of cytomegalovirus exposure and HLA in healthy donors. J was trimmed by 3 bases and V by 1 base; bases with no gene match: 4. The CDR3 has 16 amino acids. Germline-derived CDR1 and CDR2 are KGHSH and LQKENI. The PCR had 60 Vbeta and 13 Jbeta primers. The method was immunoSEQ multiplex PCR; TCRdb's version includes in-frame clones alone and lacks a portion of them. The sample lists approximately 220,000 clones; 76% were seen once. On this clone: Its matching antigen is unknown.

Regarding the study as a whole: Immune exposure data for these donors was limited to CMV serostatus. Earlier analysis yielded a pattern in which most TCR beta V segments were productive about 87% or about 30% of the time. An analysis was carried out at a later point. It showed that HLA-associated TCR beta chains were more clonally expanded than equally common non-associated chains.

Sequences were obtained from PBMCs. The chain uses TRBV18 and TRBJ1-1, with 11 bases identical to TRBD1. This receptor was obtained from a man between 18 and 35 years old in good health and CMV-seronegative. The CDR3 DNA reads TGTGCCAGCTCACCACGTTGGGACAGGGGGGACACTGAAGCTTTCTTT. This sequence encodes CASSPRWDRGDTEAFF.